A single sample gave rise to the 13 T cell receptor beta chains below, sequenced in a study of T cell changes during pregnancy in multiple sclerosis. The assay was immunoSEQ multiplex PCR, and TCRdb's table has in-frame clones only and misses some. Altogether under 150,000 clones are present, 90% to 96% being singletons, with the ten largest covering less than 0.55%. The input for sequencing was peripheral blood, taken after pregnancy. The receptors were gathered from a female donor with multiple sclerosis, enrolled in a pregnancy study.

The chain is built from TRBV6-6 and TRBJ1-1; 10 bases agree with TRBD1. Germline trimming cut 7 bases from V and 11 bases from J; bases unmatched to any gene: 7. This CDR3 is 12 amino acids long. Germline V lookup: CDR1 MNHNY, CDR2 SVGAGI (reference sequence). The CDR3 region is CASNPTGGSAFF. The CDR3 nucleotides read TGTGCCAGCAACCCGACAGGGGGCTCGGCTTTCTTT.

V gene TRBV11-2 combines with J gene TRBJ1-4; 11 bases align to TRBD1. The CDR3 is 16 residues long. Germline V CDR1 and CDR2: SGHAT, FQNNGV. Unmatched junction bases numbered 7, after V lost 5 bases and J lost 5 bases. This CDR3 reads CASSTGQGVANEKLFF. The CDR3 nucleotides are TGTGCCAGCAGCACGGGACAGGGGGTCGCGAATGAAAAACTGTTTTTT. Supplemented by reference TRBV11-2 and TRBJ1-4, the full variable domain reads EAGVAQSPRYKIIEKRQSVAFWCNPISGHATLYWYQQILGQGPKLLIQFQNNGVVDDSQLPKDRFSAERLKGVDSTLKIQPAKLEDSAVYLCASSTGQGVANEKLFFGSGTQLSVL.

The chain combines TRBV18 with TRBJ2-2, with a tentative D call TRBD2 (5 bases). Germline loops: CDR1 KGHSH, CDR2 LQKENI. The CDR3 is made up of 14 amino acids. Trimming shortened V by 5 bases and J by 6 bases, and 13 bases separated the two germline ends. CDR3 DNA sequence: TGTGCCAGCTCAACCAAAGCTAGCCCCGGGGAGCTGTTTTTT. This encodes CASSTKASPGELFF.

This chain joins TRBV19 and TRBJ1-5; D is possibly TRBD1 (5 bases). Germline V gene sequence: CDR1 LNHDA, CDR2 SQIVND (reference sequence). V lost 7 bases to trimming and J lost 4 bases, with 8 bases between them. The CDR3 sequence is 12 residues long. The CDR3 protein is CASNQGNQPQHF. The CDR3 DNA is TGTGCCAGTAATCAGGGTAATCAGCCCCAGCATTTT.

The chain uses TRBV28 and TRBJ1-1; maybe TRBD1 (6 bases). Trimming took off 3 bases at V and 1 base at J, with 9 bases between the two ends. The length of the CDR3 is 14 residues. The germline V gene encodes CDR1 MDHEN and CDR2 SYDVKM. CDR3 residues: CASSFRGSNTEAFF. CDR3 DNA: TGTGCCAGCAGTTTCAGGGGATCGAACACTGAAGCTTTCTTT.

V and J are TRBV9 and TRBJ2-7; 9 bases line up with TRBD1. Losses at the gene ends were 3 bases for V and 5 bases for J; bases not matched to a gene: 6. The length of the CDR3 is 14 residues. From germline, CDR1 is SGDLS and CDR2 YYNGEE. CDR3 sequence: CASSARTGVHEQYF. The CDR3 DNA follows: TGTGCCAGCAGCGCGCGGACAGGGGTGCACGAGCAGTACTTC.

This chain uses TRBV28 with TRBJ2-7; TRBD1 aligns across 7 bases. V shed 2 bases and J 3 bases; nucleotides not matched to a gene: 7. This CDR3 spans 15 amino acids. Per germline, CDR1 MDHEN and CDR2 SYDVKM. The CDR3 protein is CASSLLFAGGYEQYF. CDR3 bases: TGTGCCAGCAGTTTACTGTTCGCAGGGGGCTACGAGCAGTACTTC.

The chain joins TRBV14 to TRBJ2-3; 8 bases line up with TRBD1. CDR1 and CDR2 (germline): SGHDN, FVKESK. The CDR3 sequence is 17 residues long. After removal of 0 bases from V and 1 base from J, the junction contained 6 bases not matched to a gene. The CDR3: CASSQDRGRGRTDTQYF. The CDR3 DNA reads TGTGCCAGCAGCCAAGACAGGGGCAGGGGGCGCACAGATACGCAGTATTTT.

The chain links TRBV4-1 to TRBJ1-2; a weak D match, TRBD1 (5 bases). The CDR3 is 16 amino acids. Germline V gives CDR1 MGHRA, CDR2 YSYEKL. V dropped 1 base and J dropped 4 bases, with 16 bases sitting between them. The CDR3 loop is CASSQGQGMLGYGYTF. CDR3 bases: TGCGCCAGCAGCCAAGGGCAGGGCATGCTAGGCTATGGCTACACCTTC.

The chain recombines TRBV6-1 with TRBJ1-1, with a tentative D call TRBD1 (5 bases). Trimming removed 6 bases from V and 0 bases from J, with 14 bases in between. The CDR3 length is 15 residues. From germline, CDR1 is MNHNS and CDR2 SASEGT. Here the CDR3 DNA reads TGTGCCAGCAGCGACACCTGGACATTGAACACTGAAGCTTTCTTT. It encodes CASSDTWTLNTEAFF.

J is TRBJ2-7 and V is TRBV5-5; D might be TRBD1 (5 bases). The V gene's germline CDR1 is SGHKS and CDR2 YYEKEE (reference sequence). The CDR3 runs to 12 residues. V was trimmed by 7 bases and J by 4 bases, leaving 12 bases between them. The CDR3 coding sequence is TGTGCCAGCGGGGTCAGGGCTTACGAGCAGTACTTC. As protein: CASGVRAYEQYF.

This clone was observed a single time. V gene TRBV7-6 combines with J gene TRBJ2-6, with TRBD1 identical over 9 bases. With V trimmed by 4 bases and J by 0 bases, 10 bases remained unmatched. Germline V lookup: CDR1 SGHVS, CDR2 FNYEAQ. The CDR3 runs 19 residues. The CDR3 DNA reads TGTGCCAGCAGCTCGACGTCCGGGACAGGGCCCTCTGGGGCCAACGTCCTGACTTTC. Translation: CASSSTSGTGPSGANVLTF.

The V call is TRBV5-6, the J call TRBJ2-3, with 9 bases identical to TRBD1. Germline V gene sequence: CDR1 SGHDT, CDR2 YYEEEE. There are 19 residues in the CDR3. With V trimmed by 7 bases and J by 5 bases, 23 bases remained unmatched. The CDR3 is CASCSSANRDRVSGDTQYF. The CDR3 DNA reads TGTGCCAGCTGTTCCAGTGCCAACCGGGACAGGGTCAGTGGAGATACGCAGTATTTT.